This is a list of T cell receptor beta chains from one sample in a study of blood T cell repertoires in COVID-19. Clones were sequenced by immunoSEQ multiplex PCR, and TCRdb holds only the in-frame ones, with some missing. The sample has approximately 220,000 clones, about 87% seen once. The sample was PBMCs or T cells enriched from blood (not recorded which). The receptors were gathered from a woman in her 30s who had recovered from COVID-19. CDR3s include the opening cysteine and the closing phenylalanine or tryptophan. D genes are given only for firm matches. Not all rows give a size; the values are once, few, many and, for expanded clones, a class.

j_call clone_size v_call d_call cdr3_aa cdr3_nt
TRBJ2-3 - TRBV9 TRBD2 CASSVSGGVRVPTDTQYF TGTGCCAGCAGCGTAAGCGGGGGGGTCCGGGTGCCCACAGATACGCAGTATTTT
TRBJ2-6 - TRBV18 - CASSHGGTGLKSGANVLTF TGTGCCAGCTCTCACGGGGGGACAGGATTAAAGAGTGGGGCCAACGTCCTGACTTTC
TRBJ2-6 - TRBV7-2 - CASTDSSGANVLTF TGTGCCAGCACAGACAGCTCTGGGGCCAACGTCCTGACTTTC
TRBJ2-3 - TRBV13 - CASSPQAEFTDTQYF TGTGCCAGCAGCCCACAAGCGGAGTTCACAGATACGCAGTATTTT
TRBJ2-3 - TRBV2 - CASSRGDFYTDTQYF TGTGCCAGCTCCAGGGGGGACTTCTACACAGATACGCAGTATTTT
TRBJ2-3 - TRBV15 TRBD1 CATSRVVDREDTQYF TGTGCCACCAGCAGAGTGGTGGACAGGGAAGATACGCAGTATTTT
TRBJ2-1 - TRBV15 - CATSRYSHNEQFF TGTGCCACCAGCAGATACAGTCACAATGAGCAGTTCTTC
TRBJ1-4 - TRBV6-5 - CASSYRGQNEKLFF TGTGCCAGCAGTTACAGGGGCCAGAATGAAAAACTGTTTTTT
TRBJ2-5 - TRBV7-2 - CASSSEVGPTGTQYF TGTGCCAGCAGCTCAGAGGTGGGGCCGACGGGGACCCAGTACTTC
TRBJ2-1 - TRBV18 - CASSPGPGLSSYNEQFF TGTGCCAGCTCACCTGGGCCTGGACTCTCTTCTTACAATGAGCAGTTCTTC
TRBJ2-1 - TRBV5-1 - CASSLEGVSYNEQFF TGCGCCAGCAGCTTGGAGGGGGTCTCCTACAATGAGCAGTTCTTC
TRBJ2-3 - TRBV9 TRBD2 CASSVAVAGGTDTQYF TGTGCCAGCAGCGTAGCTGTTGCGGGGGGAACAGATACGCAGTATTTT
TRBJ2-7 - TRBV4-2 - CASSQGVARAYEQYF TGTGCCAGCAGCCAAGGGGTAGCGAGGGCCTACGAGCAGTACTTC
TRBJ1-3 - TRBV10-3 - CAISGQESSGNTIYF TGTGCCATCAGTGGACAGGAGAGCTCTGGAAACACCATATATTTT
TRBJ2-5 - TRBV11-1 - CASSPTGGEQETQYF TGTGCCAGCAGCCCAACGGGGGGCGAGCAAGAGACCCAGTACTTC
TRBJ1-6 - TRBV6-1 - CASSGRKSSYNSPLHF TGTGCCAGCAGTGGCAGAAAAAGCTCCTATAATTCACCCCTCCACTTT
TRBJ1-3 - TRBV5-1 TRBD1 CASSPGQGFFAIYF TGCGCCAGCAGCCCGGGACAGGGGTTTTTCGCCATATATTTT
TRBJ1-3 - TRBV5-1 TRBD1 CASSAAGTVSSGNTIYF TGCGCCAGCAGCGCCGCCGGGACAGTCTCCTCTGGAAACACCATATATTTT
TRBJ2-7 - TRBV15 TRBD2 CATSRDSGLNHEQYF TGTGCCACCAGCAGAGACTCGGGACTAAACCACGAGCAGTACTTC
TRBJ1-5 - TRBV4-1 TRBD1 CASSSGQVSQPQHF TGCGCCAGCAGCTCCGGACAGGTCTCCCAGCCCCAGCATTTT
TRBJ1-1 once TRBV7-8 - CASSSGETEAFF TGTGCCAGCAGTTCAGGGGAGACTGAAGCTTTCTTT
TRBJ2-5 - TRBV2 - CASRDTDLSKTQYF TGTGCCAGCAGGGACACGGACCTCTCGAAGACCCAGTACTTC
TRBJ1-1 - TRBV5-1 - CASSKVLGGYTEAFF TGCGCCAGCAGCAAAGTACTCGGGGGGTACACTGAAGCTTTCTTT
TRBJ2-1 - TRBV18 TRBD1 CASSPQGARGEQFF TGTGCCAGCTCACCACAGGGGGCGCGAGGTGAGCAGTTCTTC
TRBJ2-7 - TRBV27 TRBD2 CATRGTRSYEQYF TGTGCCACCCGAGGGACTAGGTCCTACGAGCAGTACTTC
TRBJ1-2 - TRBV10-1 - CASKAGDTDYGYTF TGCGCCAGCAAGGCAGGCGACACCGACTATGGCTACACCTTC
TRBJ2-7 few TRBV2 TRBD1 CASSDWDRGLNEQYF TGTGCCAGCAGTGATTGGGACAGGGGCTTAAACGAGCAGTACTTC
TRBJ2-7 - TRBV6-5 - CASSLGRSSSSYEQYF TGTGCCAGCAGTTTAGGGAGGTCCTCAAGCTCCTACGAGCAGTACTTC
TRBJ2-1 - TRBV27 - CASSLRGEVNEQFF TGTGCCAGCAGTTTAAGAGGAGAGGTAAATGAGCAGTTCTTC
TRBJ1-6 - TRBV6-1 - CASSAPGGSMQSPLHF TGTGCCAGCAGTGCGCCCGGGGGAAGTATGCAGTCACCCCTCCACTTT
TRBJ2-3 - TRBV10-3 - CAIGTSTDTQYF TGTGCCATCGGGACTAGCACAGATACGCAGTATTTT